These 5 T cell receptor beta chains originate from one sample sequenced in a study of T cells in Graves' hyperthyroidism and ophthalmopathy. TCR beta CDR3 regions were amplified from RNA transcripts. Initially, a first-round RT-PCR of the TCR CDR3 employed the HTBI primer set. TCRdb used MiXCR to reprocess the multiplex PCR reads, holding one entry per CDR3 protein. This table holds roughly 500,000 distinct CDR3 sequences, about 15% found once. Sequenced material: blood. These receptors were obtained from a woman aged 30 to 39 with Graves' hyperthyroidism that later progressed to Graves' ophthalmopathy.

This clonotype appeared a few times. This chain joins TRBV5-1 and TRBJ2-5; 9 bases agree with TRBD2. Per germline, CDR1 SGHRS and CDR2 YFSETQ. This CDR3 spans 18 amino acids. J gave up 2 bases and V 0 bases, and 11 bases lay outside the gene matches. CDR3 in amino acids: CASSLEGTAGGRQETQYF. The CDR3 nucleotides read TGCGCCAGCAGCTTGGAAGGGACAGCGGGAGGACGGCAAGAGACCCAGTACTTC.

This clonotype was detected only a few times. The rearrangement links TRBV14 to TRBJ2-3, with 9 bases that match TRBD1. The germline CDR1 and CDR2 sequences are SGHDN and FVKESK. The CDR3 totals 17 residues. The ends lost 0 bases at V and 1 base at J; junction bases unmatched: 5. The CDR3: CASSQDLRTGGTDTQYF. CDR3 DNA sequence: TGTGCCAGCAGCCAAGACCTGAGGACAGGGGGCACAGATACGCAGTATTTT.

The rearrangement uses TRBV4-1 and TRBJ2-3; 8 nucleotides match TRBD1. Trimming removed 3 bases from V and 2 bases from J; junction bases left unmatched: 4. This CDR3 spans 15 amino acids. Per germline, CDR1 MGHRA and CDR2 YSYEKL. DNA for the CDR3: TGCGCCAGCAGCCACGGACAGGGTTTCACAGATACGCAGTATTTT. This encodes CASSHGQGFTDTQYF.

This clonotype was seen many times. V and J are TRBV11-2 and TRBJ2-1, with D maybe TRBD2 (5 bases). The V end was cut by 0 bases, the J end by 0 bases, with 15 bases between. The CDR3 consists of 18 residues. Germline CDR1 reads SGHAT; CDR2 reads FQNNGV. CDR3 nucleotide sequence: TGTGCCAGCAGCTTAGACGGGGTCGGGCTTAGCTCCTACAATGAGCAGTTCTTC. This codes for CASSLDGVGLSSYNEQFF.

V is TRBV7-3 and J is TRBJ2-2, with 8 bases matching TRBD2. V lost 5 bases to trimming and J lost 5 bases; unmatched junction nucleotides: 10. Germline CDR1 is SGHTA and CDR2 is FQGTGA. This CDR3 region has 16 residues. The CDR3 DNA reads TGTGCCAGCAGCCCCGGGGGGGGAATGTGGACCGGGGAGCTGTTTTTT. It encodes CASSPGGGMWTGELFF.